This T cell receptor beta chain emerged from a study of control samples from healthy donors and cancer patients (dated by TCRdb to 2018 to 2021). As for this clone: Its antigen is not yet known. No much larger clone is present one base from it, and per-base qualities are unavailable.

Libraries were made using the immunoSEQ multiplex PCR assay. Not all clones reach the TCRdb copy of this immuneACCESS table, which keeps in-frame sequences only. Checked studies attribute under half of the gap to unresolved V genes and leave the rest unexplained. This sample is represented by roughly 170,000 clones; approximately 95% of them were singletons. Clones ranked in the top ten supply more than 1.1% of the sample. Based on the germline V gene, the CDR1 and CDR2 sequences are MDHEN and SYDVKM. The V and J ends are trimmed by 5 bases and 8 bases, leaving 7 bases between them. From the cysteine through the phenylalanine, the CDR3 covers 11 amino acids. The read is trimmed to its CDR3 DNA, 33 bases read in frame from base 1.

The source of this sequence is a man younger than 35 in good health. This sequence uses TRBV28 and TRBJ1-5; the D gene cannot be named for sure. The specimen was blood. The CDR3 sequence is CASSRFEPQHF. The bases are TGTGCCAGCAGTCGCTTCGAGCCCCAGCATTTT.